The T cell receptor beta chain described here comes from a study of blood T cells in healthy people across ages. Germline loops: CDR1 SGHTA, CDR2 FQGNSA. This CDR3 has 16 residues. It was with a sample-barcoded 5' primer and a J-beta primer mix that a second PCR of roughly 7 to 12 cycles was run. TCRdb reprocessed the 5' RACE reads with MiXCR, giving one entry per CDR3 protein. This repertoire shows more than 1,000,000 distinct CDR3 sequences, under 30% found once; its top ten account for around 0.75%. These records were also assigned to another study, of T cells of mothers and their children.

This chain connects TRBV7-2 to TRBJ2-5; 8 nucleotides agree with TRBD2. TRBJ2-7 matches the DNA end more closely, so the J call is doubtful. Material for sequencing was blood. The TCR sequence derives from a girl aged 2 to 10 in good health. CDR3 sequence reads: CASSRQAGLVTYEQYF. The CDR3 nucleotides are TGTGCCAGCAGCCGACAAGCGGGACTAGTGACCTACGAGCAGTACTTC.